These 26 T cell receptor beta chains were sequenced from one sample in a study of cytomegalovirus exposure and HLA in healthy donors. PCR used 60 Vbeta primers and 13 Jbeta primers. Some clones are missing from TCRdb's copy, which holds only in-frame ones; the method was immunoSEQ multiplex PCR. This sample's clone table lists 80,000 to 100,000 clones. The sequenced sample was PBMCs. These receptors came from a man in his fifties in good health and CMV-seropositive.

CDR3 residues: CASIPGGGRTEAFF. The CDR3 DNA is TGTGCCAGCATCCCGGGCGGGGGCAGAACTGAAGCTTTCTTT. This sequence joins TRBV2 and TRBJ1-1; D perhaps matches TRBD1 (6 bases). Germline CDR1 reads SNHLY; CDR2 reads FYNNEI. The ends were cut back, 7 bases at V and 5 bases at J, with 17 bases in the middle. The CDR3 is 14 amino acids. Looking up the rest from reference TRBV2 and TRBJ1-1 gives the full variable domain: EPEVTQTPSHQVTQMGQEVILRCVPISNHLYFYWYRQILGQKVEFLVSFYNNEISEKSEIFDDQFSVERPDGSNFTLKIRSTKLEDSAMYFCASIPGGGRTEAFFGQGTRLTVV.

The J gene is TRBJ2-3, the V gene TRBV18, with TRBD2 as a possible D gene (5 bases). Between the trimmed V and J ends, which lost 3 bases and 0 bases, there was a span of 7 bases. In germline, CDR1 is KGHSH, CDR2 LQKENI. The CDR3 contains 14 residues. CDR3 DNA sequence: TGTGCCAGCTCACCGGGCGGGAGCACAGATACGCAGTATTTT. Encoded protein: CASSPGGSTDTQYF.

CDR3 nucleotide sequence: TGTGCCAGCAAGCGGACTAGCGGGAGAGATGAGCAGTTCTTC. This encodes CASKRTSGRDEQFF. This chain joins TRBV11-3 and TRBJ2-1, with TRBD2 matching 13 bases. The CDR3 consists of 14 residues. Germline values: CDR1 SGHNT, CDR2 YENEEA. V lost 7 bases and J lost 8; bases outside the gene matches: 5.

The chain links TRBV11-1 to TRBJ2-3; perhaps TRBD2 as D (5 bases). V was cut by 2 bases and J by 4 bases, with 10 bases left in between. The germline CDR1 and CDR2 sequences are SGHAT and FQDESV (reference sequence). This CDR3 has 14 residues. CDR3 sequence (DNA): TGTGCCAGCAGCTTAACGGGGTTGGCAGATACGCAGTATTTT. It encodes CASSLTGLADTQYF.

J is TRBJ1-1 and V is TRBV4-1, with 10 bases that match TRBD1. V lost 4 bases, J lost 5 bases, and 7 bases stayed unmatched. This CDR3 is built from 15 residues. The germline V gene encodes CDR1 MGHRA and CDR2 YSYEKL. CDR3 protein: CASSLRDRGETEAFF. The CDR3 DNA reads as TGCGCCAGCAGCCTCAGGGACAGGGGTGAGACTGAAGCTTTCTTT.

The chain carries TRBV30 and TRBJ1-5; TRBD1 aligns across 12 bases. Germline CDR1 and CDR2: GTSNPN and SVGIG (reference sequence). CDR3 size: 16 residues. The J segment lost 5 bases and the V segment lost 2 bases, leaving 7 bases of the junction unmatched. As DNA, the CDR3 is TGTGCCTGGAGTCCCGGGACAGGGGGCTCATATCAGCCCCAGCATTTT. Its translation is CAWSPGTGGSYQPQHF.

V and J are TRBV28 and TRBJ1-3; 7 bases are a match to TRBD1. This CDR3 region has 15 residues. Germline V gene sequence: CDR1 MDHEN, CDR2 SYDVKM. With 3 bases clipped from V and 14 bases from J, the junction kept 16 bases outside the gene matches. The CDR3 DNA reads as TGTGCCAGCAGTTTGGTACAGGACAGGTCCACCCTTTTATATTTT. Amino acids: CASSLVQDRSTLLYF. Full variable domain (outside the CDR3, taken from reference TRBV28 and TRBJ1-3): DVKVTQSSRYLVKRTGEKVFLECVQDMDHENMFWYRQDPGLGLRLIYFSYDVKMKEKGDIPEGYSVSREKKERFSLILESASTNQTSMYLCASSLVQDRSTLLYFGEGSWLTVV.

The CDR3 loop is CASGSHGMGRNSGNTIYF. In nucleotides, the CDR3 is TGTGCCAGCGGTTCCCACGGCATGGGGCGGAACTCTGGAAACACCATATATTTT. The rearrangement uses TRBV28 and TRBJ1-3, with D maybe TRBD1 (5 bases). Germline V lookup: CDR1 MDHEN, CDR2 SYDVKM. V lost 8 bases, J lost 0 bases, and 23 bases lay in between. The CDR3 covers 18 residues.

The J gene is TRBJ2-1, the V gene TRBV5-8; perhaps TRBD2 as D (5 bases). Trimming took off 7 bases at V and 0 bases at J, with 14 bases between the two ends. In germline, CDR1 is SGHTS, CDR2 YDEGEE. The CDR3 extends over 15 amino acids. The chain's CDR3 is CASCPGVFSYNEQFF. The CDR3 region has the DNA TGTGCCAGCTGTCCCGGGGTGTTCTCCTACAATGAGCAGTTCTTC.

The chain has TRBV15 and TRBJ2-5; 11 nucleotides line up with TRBD2. The CDR3 sequence is 14 residues long. J gave up 3 bases and V 7 bases, and 4 bases lay outside the gene matches. Germline V lookup: CDR1 LNHNV, CDR2 YYDKDF (reference sequence). In DNA, the CDR3 is TGTGCCACCAAGAGACTAGCGGGAAAAGAGACCCAGTACTTC. Its protein is CATKRLAGKETQYF.

The chain joins TRBV9 to TRBJ1-5, with 9 bases aligning to TRBD1. The CDR3 loop spans 14 amino acids. Unmatched junction bases numbered 4, after V lost 3 bases and J lost 6 bases. Germline CDR1 and CDR2: SGDLS and YYNGEE. DNA for the CDR3: TGTGCCAGCAGCGCCGGGACAGGGAGTCAGCCCCAGCATTTT. Translated: CASSAGTGSQPQHF.

The chain recombines TRBV19 with TRBJ1-1; 9 bases are a match to TRBD1. CDR3 length: 15 amino acids. The germline gives CDR1 LNHDA, CDR2 SQIVND (reference sequence). The V and J ends lost 10 bases and 0 bases, in that order; junction bases with no gene match: 9. The CDR3 reads CATGTGWGMNTEAFF. In DNA, the CDR3 is TGTGCCACCGGGACAGGGTGGGGGATGAACACTGAAGCTTTCTTT.

The gene calls are TRBV7-2 and TRBJ2-1; D is uncertain. There are 16 residues in the CDR3. The germline CDR1 and CDR2 sequences are SGHTA and FQGNSA. Trimming pared 5 bases from V and 0 bases from J, leaving 14 bases between. CDR3 bases: TGTGCCAGCAGCGCACTTTCCGGTAGCTCCTACAATGAGCAGTTCTTC. The encoded protein is CASSALSGSSYNEQFF.

This sequence joins TRBV5-1 and TRBJ2-5; 8 bases are a match to TRBD1. The CDR3 is 16 residues long. In germline, CDR1 is SGHRS, CDR2 YFSETQ. V lost 5 bases to trimming and J lost 1 base; unmatched junction nucleotides: 10. This chain's CDR3 is CASSGWTGRSQETQYF. In DNA, the CDR3 is TGCGCCAGCAGTGGATGGACAGGGAGGTCCCAAGAGACCCAGTACTTC.

The chain couples TRBV4-3 to TRBJ2-3, with 7 positions matching TRBD2. The germline V gene has CDR1 LGHNA and CDR2 YSLEER. This CDR3 is built from 13 residues. V dropped 8 bases and J dropped 1; count of bases not matched to a gene: 3. The DNA for the CDR3 is TGCGCCAGCGGCCTAGCGGGCACAGATACGCAGTATTTT. Encoded protein: CASGLAGTDTQYF.

This chain connects TRBV5-4 to TRBJ2-1, with D tentatively TRBD1 (5 bases). CDR3 length: 15 residues. Trimming took 1 base from V and 6 from J, leaving 14 bases between them. The V gene's germline CDR1 is SGHNT and CDR2 YYREEE (reference sequence). The CDR3 DNA reads TGTGCCAGCAGCTTGTTGCAGGGCCCCTCCAATGAGCAGTTCTTC. Amino acids: CASSLLQGPSNEQFF.

V gene TRBV19 combines with J gene TRBJ1-5, with a possible D match to TRBD1 (6 bases). Germline V lookup: CDR1 LNHDA, CDR2 SQIVND (reference sequence). CDR3 size: 13 residues. V was clipped by 6 bases and J by 7 bases, with 13 bases between them. The CDR3 loop is CASRQGTGQPQHF. CDR3 bases: TGTGCCAGTAGGCAGGGGACGGGGCAGCCCCAGCATTTT.

This chain links TRBV18 with TRBJ1-1; a weak D match, TRBD1 (6 bases). This CDR3 spans 14 amino acids. Germline-derived CDR1 and CDR2 are KGHSH and LQKENI. Trimming took 5 bases from V and 3 from J, leaving 13 bases between them. CDR3 protein: CASSASTGDTEAFF. As DNA, the CDR3 is TGTGCCAGCTCAGCCTCGACAGGTGACACTGAAGCTTTCTTT.

V is TRBV7-2 and J is TRBJ2-1; 8 nucleotides line up with TRBD2. The V gene end was trimmed by 5 bases and the J gene end by 7 bases; junction bases not matched to a gene: 13. Looked up from germline, CDR1 is SGHTA and CDR2 is FQGNSA. The CDR3 length is 16 residues. CDR3 bases: TGTGCCAGCAGCCCGCTGGGGGGACTAGGTGGAAATGAGCAGTTCTTC. Amino acid sequence: CASSPLGGLGGNEQFF.

CDR3 protein: CASSWTGGEANYGYTF. DNA for the CDR3: TGTGCCAGCAGTTGGACAGGGGGCGAAGCTAACTATGGCTACACCTTC. The chain combines TRBV11-3 with TRBJ1-2; 11 bases line up with TRBD1. Per germline, CDR1 SGHNT and CDR2 YENEEA. The V gene end was trimmed by 6 bases and the J gene end by 0 bases; junction bases not matched to a gene: 6. This CDR3 comprises 16 residues.

The chain is built from TRBV9 and TRBJ1-3; D remains unclear. The ends were cut back, 1 base at V and 0 bases at J, with 11 bases in the middle. Germline V gene data show CDR1 as SGDLS and CDR2 as YYNGEE. This CDR3 spans 16 amino acids. The CDR3 region has the DNA TGTGCCAGCAGCGTACTCACTCCCTCCTCTGGAAACACCATATATTTT. Amino acids: CASSVLTPSSGNTIYF.

The V and J genes are TRBV9 and TRBJ1-5; 7 bases fit TRBD1. CDR1 SGDLS and CDR2 YYNGEE come from the germline V gene. V shed 7 bases, J shed 11 bases, and the junction held 9 bases outside the gene matches. The CDR3 runs to 12 residues. The CDR3 nucleotides are TGTGCCAGCGGGGACAGCGGAGGTGCCCAGCATTTT. The encoded protein is CASGDSGGAQHF.

Comments on this clone: Sequence at one end of the junction differs from germline and may be a read error. V usage is TRBV7-7 and J usage is TRBJ1-4; D unresolved. Germline V gene data show CDR1 as SSHAT and CDR2 as FNYEAQ (reference sequence). The CDR3 is made up of 14 amino acids. The CDR3 bases are TGTGCTAGCAGCTCCTTACAGAGCAATGAAAAACTGTTTTTT. This gives the protein CASSSLQSNEKLFF.

The chain combines TRBV28 with TRBJ1-1; D ambiguous. The CDR3 is made up of 14 amino acids. Germline CDR1 MDHEN, CDR2 SYDVKM. Trimming shortened V by 2 bases and J by 2 bases, and 9 bases separated the two germline ends. CDR3 loop: CASSLSVGNTEAFF. The CDR3 DNA follows: TGTGCCAGCAGTTTAAGCGTCGGAAACACTGAAGCTTTCTTT.

The V gene is TRBV7-9, the J gene TRBJ1-4; D ambiguous. Germline loops: CDR1 SEHNR, CDR2 FQNEAQ (reference sequence). CDR3 size: 14 residues. Trimming pared 5 bases from V and 2 bases from J, leaving 9 bases between. The CDR3: CASSPGVTNEKLFF. CDR3 sequence (DNA): TGTGCCAGCAGCCCCGGGGTTACTAATGAAAAACTGTTTTTT.

The chain uses TRBV6-6 and TRBJ1-4, with D perhaps TRBD1 (5 bases). CDR3 size: 15 residues. CDR1 is MNHNY and CDR2 is SVGAGI in the germline V gene (reference sequence). Trimming removed 6 bases from V and 1 base from J, with 12 bases in between. CDR3 bases: TGTGCCAGCAGAAACCGACAGATAACTAATGAAAAACTGTTTTTT. It specifies CASRNRQITNEKLFF.